These T cell receptor beta chains were read from a single sample in a study of T cells in Graves' hyperthyroidism and ophthalmopathy. Via MiXCR, TCRdb re-called the multiplex PCR reads, giving one row per CDR3 protein. The sample has 150,000 to 200,000 distinct CDR3 sequences, over 15% seen once. The sequenced sample consisted of blood. The origin of the receptors is a woman between 45 and 60 years old with Graves' hyperthyroidism. Each CDR3 is given with its conserved first and last residue. Each record gives: D gene, J gene, V gene, clone size, CDR3 protein, CDR3 DNA. The D gene is left open where the match is weak. Only some rows state a clone size, as once, few, many or a class for expanded clones.

d_call: .; j_call: TRBJ1-6; v_call: TRBV5-1; clone_size: many; cdr3_aa: CASSLGQNNSPLHF; cdr3_nt: TGCGCCAGCAGCCTCGGGCAGAATAATTCACCCCTCCACTTT
d_call: .; j_call: TRBJ1-4; v_call: TRBV28; clone_size: many; cdr3_aa: CASSWLPPRTNEKLFF; cdr3_nt: TGTGCCAGCAGTTGGCTTCCCCCACGGACTAATGAAAAACTGTTTTTT
d_call: TRBD1; j_call: TRBJ1-2; v_call: TRBV2; clone_size: many; cdr3_aa: CASSPGATGQYGYTF; cdr3_nt: TGTGCCAGCAGTCCCGGGGCGACAGGGCAGTATGGCTACACCTTC
d_call: .; j_call: TRBJ1-2; v_call: TRBV5-6; clone_size: few; cdr3_aa: CASKPGANYGYTF; cdr3_nt: TGTGCCAGCAAACCGGGAGCTAACTATGGCTACACCTTC
d_call: .; j_call: TRBJ2-7; v_call: TRBV3-1; clone_size: many; cdr3_aa: CASSQDPSREQYF; cdr3_nt: TGTGCCAGCAGCCAAGATCCCTCCCGCGAGCAGTACTTC
d_call: .; j_call: TRBJ2-3; v_call: TRBV18; clone_size: once; cdr3_aa: CASSPGTEDTDTQYF; cdr3_nt: TGTGCCAGCTCACCTGGGACTGAGGACACAGATACGCAGTATTTT
d_call: .; j_call: TRBJ2-5; v_call: TRBV20-1; clone_size: many; cdr3_aa: CSAREMRGAETQYF; cdr3_nt: TGCAGTGCTAGAGAGATGCGCGGGGCAGAGACCCAGTACTTC
d_call: .; j_call: TRBJ1-2; v_call: TRBV7-2; clone_size: many; cdr3_aa: CASSQGQRTNYGYTF; cdr3_nt: TGTGCCAGCAGCCAAGGACAGAGAACTAACTATGGCTACACCTTC
d_call: .; j_call: TRBJ1-5; v_call: TRBV12-3/TRBV12-4; clone_size: many; cdr3_aa: CASSYQGQNQPQHF; cdr3_nt: TGTGCCAGCAGCTACCAGGGGCAGAATCAGCCCCAGCATTTT
d_call: .; j_call: TRBJ2-2; v_call: TRBV10-3; clone_size: once; cdr3_aa: CAIRDDTGELFF; cdr3_nt: TGTGCCATCAGGGACGACACCGGGGAGCTGTTTTTT
d_call: .; j_call: TRBJ2-2; v_call: TRBV5-1; clone_size: many; cdr3_aa: CASRLVATGELFF; cdr3_nt: TGCGCCAGCAGACTAGTCGCCACCGGGGAGCTGTTTTTT
d_call: TRBD2; j_call: TRBJ2-1; v_call: TRBV28; clone_size: .; cdr3_aa: CASSTLAGGLHEQFF; cdr3_nt: TGTGCCAGCAGCACCCTAGCGGGAGGGCTGCATGAGCAGTTCTTC
d_call: .; j_call: TRBJ1-2; v_call: TRBV14; clone_size: .; cdr3_aa: CASSQDLRGRYGYTF; cdr3_nt: TGTGCCAGCAGCCAAGATCTGAGGGGCCGCTATGGCTACACCTTC
d_call: .; j_call: TRBJ1-4; v_call: TRBV12-3/TRBV12-4; clone_size: once; cdr3_aa: CASSLLHSNEKLFF; cdr3_nt: TGTGCCAGCAGTTTACTGCATTCTAATGAAAAACTGTTTTTT
d_call: .; j_call: TRBJ1-1; v_call: TRBV19; clone_size: .; cdr3_aa: CASGTGYTEAFF; cdr3_nt: TGTGCCAGCGGAACAGGGTACACTGAAGCTTTCTTT
d_call: .; j_call: TRBJ1-4; v_call: TRBV10-3; clone_size: many; cdr3_aa: CARTARARANLNEKLFF; cdr3_nt: TGTGCCAGGACCGCCAGGGCGAGGGCAAACCTTAATGAAAAACTGTTTTTT
d_call: .; j_call: TRBJ2-1; v_call: TRBV28; clone_size: many; cdr3_aa: CASSLQGSGYNEQFF; cdr3_nt: TGTGCCAGCAGTTTACAGGGTTCGGGCTACAATGAGCAGTTCTTC
d_call: TRBD1; j_call: TRBJ1-1; v_call: TRBV28; clone_size: many; cdr3_aa: CASSPQGQPKDTEAFF; cdr3_nt: TGTGCCAGCAGTCCGCAGGGACAGCCGAAGGACACTGAAGCTTTCTTT
d_call: .; j_call: TRBJ1-1; v_call: TRBV5-1; clone_size: many; cdr3_aa: CASSITGFGNTEAFF; cdr3_nt: TGCGCCAGCAGCATAACAGGGTTTGGGAACACTGAAGCTTTCTTT
d_call: .; j_call: TRBJ2-7; v_call: TRBV6-5; clone_size: many; cdr3_aa: CASSYSGSNYEQYF; cdr3_nt: TGTGCCAGCAGTTACTCGGGCAGCAATTACGAGCAGTACTTC
d_call: .; j_call: TRBJ1-6; v_call: TRBV7-2; clone_size: .; cdr3_aa: CASSLAGANSPLHF; cdr3_nt: TGTGCCAGCAGCTTAGCGGGGGCTAATTCACCCCTCCACTTT
d_call: .; j_call: TRBJ2-5; v_call: TRBV28; clone_size: .; cdr3_aa: CASSSPPPGKETQYF; cdr3_nt: TGTGCCAGCAGTTCTCCTCCCCCGGGGAAAGAGACCCAGTACTTC
d_call: .; j_call: TRBJ2-3; v_call: TRBV27; clone_size: many; cdr3_aa: CASGQSTDTQYF; cdr3_nt: TGTGCCAGCGGACAGAGCACAGATACGCAGTATTTT
d_call: .; j_call: TRBJ1-2; v_call: TRBV3-1; clone_size: many; cdr3_aa: CASSQEGGFYGYTF; cdr3_nt: TGTGCCAGCAGCCAAGAAGGGGGATTCTATGGCTACACCTTC
d_call: .; j_call: TRBJ1-5; v_call: TRBV6-5; clone_size: few; cdr3_aa: CASSYSGVRGLSNQPQHF; cdr3_nt: TGTGCCAGCAGTTACTCGGGGGTGCGGGGGTTAAGCAATCAGCCCCAGCATTTT